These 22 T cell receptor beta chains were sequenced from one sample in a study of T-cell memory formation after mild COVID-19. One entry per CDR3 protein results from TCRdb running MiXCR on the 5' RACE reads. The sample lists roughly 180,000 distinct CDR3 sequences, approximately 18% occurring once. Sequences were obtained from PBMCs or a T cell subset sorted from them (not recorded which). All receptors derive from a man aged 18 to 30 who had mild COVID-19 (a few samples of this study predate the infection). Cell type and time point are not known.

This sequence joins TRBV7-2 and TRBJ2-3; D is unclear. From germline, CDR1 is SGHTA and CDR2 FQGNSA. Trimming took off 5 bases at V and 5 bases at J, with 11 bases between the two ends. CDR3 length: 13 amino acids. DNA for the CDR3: TGTGCCAGCAGCCTAGGTTTGGGAGATACGCAGTATTTT. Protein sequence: CASSLGLGDTQYF.

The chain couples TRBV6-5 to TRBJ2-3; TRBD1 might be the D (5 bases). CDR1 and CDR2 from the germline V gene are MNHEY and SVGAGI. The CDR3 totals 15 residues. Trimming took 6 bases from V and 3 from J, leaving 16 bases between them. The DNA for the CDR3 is TGTGCCAGCAGCTACCTCAGGGCTGGAACAGATACGCAGTATTTT. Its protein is CASSYLRAGTDTQYF.

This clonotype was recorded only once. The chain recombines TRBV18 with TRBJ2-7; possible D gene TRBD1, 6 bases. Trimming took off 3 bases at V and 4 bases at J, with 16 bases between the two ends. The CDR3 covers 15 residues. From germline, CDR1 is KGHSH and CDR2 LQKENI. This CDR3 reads CASSPFEGVGYEQYF. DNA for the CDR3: TGTGCCAGCTCACCGTTCGAGGGGGTAGGGTACGAGCAGTACTTC.

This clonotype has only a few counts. The CDR3 region has the DNA TGCAGTGCTAGGGGACAGGAGGGGCAGTACTTC. Amino acid sequence: CSARGQEGQYF. The chain uses TRBV20-1 and TRBJ2-7, with 8 positions matching TRBD1. The CDR3 is 11 amino acids. Germline CDR1 DFQATT, CDR2 SNEGSKA (reference sequence). V shed 3 bases, J shed 9 bases, and the junction held 4 bases outside the gene matches.

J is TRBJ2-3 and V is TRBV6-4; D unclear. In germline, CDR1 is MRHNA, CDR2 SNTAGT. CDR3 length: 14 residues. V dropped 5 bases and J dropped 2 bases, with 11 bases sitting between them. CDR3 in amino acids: CASSPQYNTDTQYF. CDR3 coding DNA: TGTGCCAGCAGTCCCCAGTACAACACAGATACGCAGTATTTT.

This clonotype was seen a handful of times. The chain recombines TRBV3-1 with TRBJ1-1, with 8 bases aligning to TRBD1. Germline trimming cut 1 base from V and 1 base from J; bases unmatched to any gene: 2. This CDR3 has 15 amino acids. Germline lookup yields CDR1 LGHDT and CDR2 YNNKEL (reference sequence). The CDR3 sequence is CASSQAGTGNTEAFF. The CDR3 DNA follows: TGTGCCAGCAGCCAAGCTGGGACAGGGAACACTGAAGCTTTCTTT.

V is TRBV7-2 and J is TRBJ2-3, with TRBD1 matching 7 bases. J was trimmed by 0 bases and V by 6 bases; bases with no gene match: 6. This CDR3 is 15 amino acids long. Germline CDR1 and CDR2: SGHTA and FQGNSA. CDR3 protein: CASSQQGTSTDTQYF. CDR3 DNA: TGTGCCAGCAGTCAACAGGGGACGAGCACAGATACGCAGTATTTT.

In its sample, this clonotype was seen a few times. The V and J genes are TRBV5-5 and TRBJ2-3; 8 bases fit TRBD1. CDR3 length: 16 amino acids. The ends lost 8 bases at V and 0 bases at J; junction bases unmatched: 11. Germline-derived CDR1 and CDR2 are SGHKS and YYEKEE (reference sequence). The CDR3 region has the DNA TGTGCCAGTTCGGGACAGGCCGCACTAAGCACAGATACGCAGTATTTT. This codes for CASSGQAALSTDTQYF.

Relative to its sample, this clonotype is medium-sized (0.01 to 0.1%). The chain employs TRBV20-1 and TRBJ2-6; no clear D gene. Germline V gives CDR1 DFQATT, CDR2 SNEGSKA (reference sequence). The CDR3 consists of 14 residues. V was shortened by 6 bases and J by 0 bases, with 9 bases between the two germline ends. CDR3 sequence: CSAPETSGANVLTF. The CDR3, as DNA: TGCAGTGCCCCAGAGACCTCTGGGGCCAACGTCCTGACTTTC.

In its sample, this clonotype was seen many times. CDR3 protein: CASSPDRGEQYV. The CDR3, as DNA: TGTGCCAGCTCACCAGACAGGGGCGAGCAGTACGTC. The chain has TRBV18 and TRBJ2-7; 8 positions match TRBD1. The CDR3 extends over 12 amino acids. The J segment lost 6 bases and the V segment lost 2 bases, leaving 0 bases of the junction unmatched. Germline values: CDR1 KGHSH, CDR2 LQKENI.

This chain's CDR3 is CSARGQWSGTDTQYF. CDR3 sequence (DNA): TGCAGTGCTAGAGGGCAATGGTCAGGCACAGATACGCAGTATTTT. The chain recombines TRBV20-1 with TRBJ2-3; D is uncertain. Trimming shortened V by 1 base and J by 1 base, and 12 bases separated the two germline ends. CDR3 length: 15 residues. CDR1 is DFQATT and CDR2 is SNEGSKA in the germline V gene (reference sequence).

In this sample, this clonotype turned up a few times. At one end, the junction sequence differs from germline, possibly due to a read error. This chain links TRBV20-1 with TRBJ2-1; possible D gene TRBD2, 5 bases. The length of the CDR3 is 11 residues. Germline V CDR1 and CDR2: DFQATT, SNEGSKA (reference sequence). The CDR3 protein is CSARADNEQFF. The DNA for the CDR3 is TGCAGTGCCAGAGCGGACAATGAGCAGTTCTTC.

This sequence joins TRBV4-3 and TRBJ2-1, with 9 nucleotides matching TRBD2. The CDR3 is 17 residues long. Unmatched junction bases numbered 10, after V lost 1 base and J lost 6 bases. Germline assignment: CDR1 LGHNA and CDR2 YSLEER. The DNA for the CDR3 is TGCGCCAGCAGCCAAGTGGATGGCGGGGGGGCCTCCAATGAGCAGTTCTTC. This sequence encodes CASSQVDGGGASNEQFF.

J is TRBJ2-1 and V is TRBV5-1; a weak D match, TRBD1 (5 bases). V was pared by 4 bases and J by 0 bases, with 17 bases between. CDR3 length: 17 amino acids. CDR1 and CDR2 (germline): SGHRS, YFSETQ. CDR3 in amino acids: CASSLGVDRGSYNEQFF. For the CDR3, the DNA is TGCGCCAGCAGCCTGGGTGTCGACAGAGGCTCCTACAATGAGCAGTTCTTC.

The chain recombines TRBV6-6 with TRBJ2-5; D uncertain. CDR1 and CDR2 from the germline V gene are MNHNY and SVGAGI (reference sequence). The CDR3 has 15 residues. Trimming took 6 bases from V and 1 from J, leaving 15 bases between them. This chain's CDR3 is CASRLKLTSQETQYF. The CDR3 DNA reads TGTGCCAGCAGACTTAAGTTGACGTCCCAAGAGACCCAGTACTTC.

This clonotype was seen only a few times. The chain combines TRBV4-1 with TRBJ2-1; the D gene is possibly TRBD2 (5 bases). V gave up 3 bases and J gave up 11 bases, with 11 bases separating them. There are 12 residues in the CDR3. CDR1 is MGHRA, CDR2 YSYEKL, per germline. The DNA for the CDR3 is TGCGCCAGCAGCCACCGGGGAGAAAAGCAGTTCTTC. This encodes CASSHRGEKQFF.

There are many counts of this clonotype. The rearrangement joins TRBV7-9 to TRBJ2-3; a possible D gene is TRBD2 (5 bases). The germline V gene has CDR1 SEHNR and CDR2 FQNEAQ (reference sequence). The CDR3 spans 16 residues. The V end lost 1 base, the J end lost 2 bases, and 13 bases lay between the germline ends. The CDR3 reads CASSLVPTSFTDTQYF. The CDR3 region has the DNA TGTGCCAGCAGCTTAGTCCCCACTAGTTTCACAGATACGCAGTATTTT.

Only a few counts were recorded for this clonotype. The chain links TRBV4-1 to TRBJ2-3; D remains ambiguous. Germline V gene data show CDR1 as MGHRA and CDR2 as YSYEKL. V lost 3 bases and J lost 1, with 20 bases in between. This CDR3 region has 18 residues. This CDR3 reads CASSHLATRGAGTDTQYF. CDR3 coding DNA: TGCGCCAGCAGCCATCTCGCTACCCGCGGCGCGGGCACAGATACGCAGTATTTT.

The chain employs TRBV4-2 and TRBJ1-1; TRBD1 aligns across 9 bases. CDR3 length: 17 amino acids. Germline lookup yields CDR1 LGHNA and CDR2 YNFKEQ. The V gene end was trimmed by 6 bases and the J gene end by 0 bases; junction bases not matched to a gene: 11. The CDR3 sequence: CASRNTPDRGMNTEAFF. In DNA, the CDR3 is TGTGCCAGCAGGAACACTCCTGACAGGGGGATGAACACTGAAGCTTTCTTT.

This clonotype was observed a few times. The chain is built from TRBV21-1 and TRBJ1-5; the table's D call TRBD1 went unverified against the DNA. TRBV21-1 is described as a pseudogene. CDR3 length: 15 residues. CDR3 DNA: TGTGCCAGCAGCAAAGAGGGGGGGAGCAATCAGCCCCAGCATTTT. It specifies CASSKEGGSNQPQHF.

CDR3: CASSLAGRFGEQYF. The DNA for the CDR3 is TGTGCCAGCAGTTTAGCCGGGAGATTTGGCGAGCAGTACTTC. V is TRBV12-3 or TRBV12-4 and J is TRBJ2-7, with D tentatively TRBD2 (6 bases). Deletions cut 0 bases from V and 6 bases from J, with 12 bases between. CDR3 length: 14 residues.

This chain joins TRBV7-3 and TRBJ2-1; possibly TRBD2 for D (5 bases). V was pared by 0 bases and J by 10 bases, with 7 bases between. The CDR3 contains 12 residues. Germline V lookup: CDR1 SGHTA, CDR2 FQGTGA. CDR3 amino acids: CASSLTPGEQFF. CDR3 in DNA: TGTGCCAGCAGCTTAACCCCGGGGGAGCAGTTCTTC.